The present entry profiles one T cell receptor (beta chain) with its context. What it binds is not known. PCR employed 60 Vbeta and 13 Jbeta primers. Only in-frame clones appear in the TCRdb table, and some are missing; sequencing was by immunoSEQ multiplex PCR. The profile covers about 90,000 clones, with under 80% appearing a single time and about 1.9% taken by the ten largest. In germline, CDR1 is MNHEY, CDR2 SVGAGI. Trimming removed 8 bases at V and 6 bases at J, with 14 bases between. The CDR3 has 13 residues. The data stem from a study of cytomegalovirus exposure and HLA in healthy donors. Whole-study context: Earlier, some 170 million T cells were analyzed, and 90 million to 140 million unique TCR beta sequences were found among them.

General study findings and limits: Across donors, presence/absence analyses took sequencing depth to be roughly uniform. Clonal expansion was found to be greater in HLA-associated TCR beta chains than in equally common others in a later analysis. The authors enumerated roughly 180 TCR beta chains as linked to cytomegalovirus.

The receptor comes from a boy aged 5 to 17 in good health and CMV-seronegative. The material sequenced was PBMCs. The chain links TRBV6-5 to TRBJ1-5, with a possible D match to TRBD1 (5 bases). Here the CDR3 reads CASQSLRGQPQHF. The CDR3 DNA follows: TGTGCCAGCCAGTCATTAAGGGGTCAGCCCCAGCATTTT.